Below, 24 T cell receptor beta chains from the same sample are listed, as sequenced in a study of identical twins. Using its own MiXCR run on the 5' RACE reads, TCRdb lists one record per CDR3 protein. Altogether about 240,000 distinct CDR3 sequences are present, approximately 10% being singletons, with the ten largest covering approximately 9.1%. Sequences were obtained from memory T cells sorted from blood. The receptors stem from a middle-aged man in good health.

The chain couples TRBV5-1 to TRBJ2-5; D ambiguous. Trimming removed 1 base at V and 0 bases at J, with 1 base between. Germline loops: CDR1 SGHRS, CDR2 YFSETQ. CDR3 length equals 12 residues. The CDR3 sequence: CASSLHQETQYF. The CDR3 nucleotides read TGCGCCAGCAGCTTGCACCAAGAGACCCAGTACTTC.

This clonotype was detected ten times or more. This chain uses TRBV11-1 with TRBJ2-3; 11 nucleotides align to TRBD2. The V segment lost 2 bases and the J segment 1 base; nucleotides outside the gene matches: 8. Germline loops: CDR1 SGHAT, CDR2 FQDESV (reference sequence). The CDR3 consists of 18 residues. The CDR3 region is CASSLPPRLAGRTDTQYF. Written as DNA, the CDR3 is TGTGCCAGCAGCTTACCCCCCCGACTAGCGGGGCGCACAGATACGCAGTATTTT.

This clonotype was observed at least ten times. This chain connects TRBV4-1 to TRBJ1-3, with D unresolved. Germline V CDR1 and CDR2: MGHRA, YSYEKL. Trimming shortened V by 4 bases and J by 2 bases, and 12 bases separated the two germline ends. This CDR3 contains 15 residues. The CDR3 DNA sequence: TGCGCCAGCAGCCGCACCCCCTTTACTGGAAACACCATATATTTT. It codes for CASSRTPFTGNTIYF.

At least ten counts were recorded for this clonotype. This chain links TRBV7-8 with TRBJ2-1; 8 bases agree with TRBD2. Germline V gene lookup returns CDR1 SGHVS and CDR2 FQNEAQ. The trim removed 5 bases at V and 16 bases at J, leaving 7 bases unmatched. The CDR3 is 11 residues long. The CDR3 sequence is CASSERTSTFF. The CDR3, as DNA: TGTGCCAGCAGCGAACGGACTAGCACCTTCTTC. The entire variable domain, with the rest obtained from reference TRBV7-8 and TRBJ2-1, is as follows: GAGVSQSPRYKVAKRGQDVALRCDPISGHVSLFWYQQALGQGPEFLTYFQNEAQLDKSGLPSDRFFAERPEGSVSTLKIQRTQQEDSAVYLCASSERTSTFFGPGTRLTVL.

The chain employs TRBV5-5 and TRBJ1-6; TRBD1 matches at 9 bases. Germline V lookup: CDR1 SGHKS, CDR2 YYEKEE (reference sequence). There are 15 residues in the CDR3. With 4 bases clipped from V and 7 bases from J, the junction kept 6 bases outside the gene matches. The CDR3: CASSPPDRGNSPLHF. The CDR3 coding sequence is TGTGCCAGCAGCCCGCCCGACAGGGGGAATTCACCCCTCCACTTT.

This clonotype was observed a handful of times. The chain recombines TRBV4-3 with TRBJ1-3; no reliable D call. The CDR3 totals 16 residues. The germline CDR1 and CDR2 sequences are LGHNA and YSLEER. Trimming stripped 0 bases from V and 2 bases from J, with 11 bases between. CDR3 loop: CASSQDSSGTGNTIYF. The CDR3 nucleotides read TGCGCCAGCAGCCAAGATTCGAGCGGGACTGGAAACACCATATATTTT.

There are many counts of this clonotype. The chain has TRBV25-1 and TRBJ2-5; D ambiguous. Germline values: CDR1 MGHDK, CDR2 SYGVNS. V was cut by 6 bases and J by 5 bases, with 13 bases left in between. The length of the CDR3 is 13 residues. The chain's CDR3 is CASREPGKETQYF. The CDR3 nucleotides are TGTGCCAGCAGAGAACCCGGCAAGGAGACCCAGTACTTC.

Here the CDR3 reads CASSQDVGATGANVLTF. CDR3 DNA: TGTGCCAGCAGCCAAGATGTGGGGGCAACTGGGGCCAACGTCCTGACTTTC. The chain joins TRBV4-2 to TRBJ2-6; tentative D call: TRBD1 (6 bases). Germline CDR1 is LGHNA and CDR2 is YNFKEQ. V lost 0 bases and J 2 bases, leaving 11 bases between the germline ends. The CDR3 sequence is 17 residues long.

V is TRBV5-1 and J is TRBJ1-1; no clear D. CDR1 is SGHRS and CDR2 is YFSETQ in the germline V gene. The ends were cut back, 0 bases at V and 8 bases at J, with 11 bases in the middle. The CDR3 sequence is 13 residues long. CDR3 protein: CASSLGGEAEAFF. For the CDR3, the DNA is TGCGCCAGCAGCTTGGGAGGCGAGGCGGAAGCTTTCTTT.

The chain uses TRBV20-1 and TRBJ2-5; D may be TRBD1 (7 bases). The CDR3 loop spans 12 amino acids. Trimming shortened V by 7 bases and J by 4 bases, and 13 bases separated the two germline ends. Germline V gives CDR1 DFQATT, CDR2 SNEGSKA (reference sequence). The CDR3 is CSVQGGRETQYF. As DNA, the CDR3 is TGCAGTGTTCAGGGGGGCCGAGAGACCCAGTACTTC.

This clonotype has just a few counts. The V call is TRBV19, the J call TRBJ1-5; a weak D match, TRBD1 (5 bases). Germline assignment: CDR1 LNHDA and CDR2 SQIVND (reference sequence). CDR3 length: 17 residues. V dropped 5 bases and J dropped 3 bases, with 20 bases sitting between them. This CDR3 reads CASSLYSTVKANQPQHF. CDR3 nucleotides: TGTGCCAGTAGTCTTTACTCGACAGTGAAGGCCAATCAGCCCCAGCATTTT.

This clonotype has a count of ten or more. V gene TRBV5-1 combines with J gene TRBJ2-7; 9 nucleotides agree with TRBD2. V lost 0 bases to trimming and J lost 5 bases; unmatched junction nucleotides: 3. Per the germline V gene, CDR1 is SGHRS and CDR2 is YFSETQ. This CDR3 contains 14 residues. Here the CDR3 reads CASSLVAGADEQYF. The DNA for the CDR3 is TGCGCCAGCAGCTTGGTAGCGGGAGCAGACGAGCAGTACTTC.

This clonotype was observed a handful of times. The chain couples TRBV4-3 to TRBJ1-1; unclear D gene. The CDR3 loop spans 13 amino acids. Germline-derived CDR1 and CDR2 are LGHNA and YSLEER. Deletions cut 1 base from V and 7 bases from J, with 10 bases between. The CDR3 region has the DNA TGCGCCAGCAGCCAAGTACGTTATGGTGAAGCTTTCTTT. This codes for CASSQVRYGEAFF.

This clonotype appeared a few times. The chain is built from TRBV5-6 and TRBJ1-2; 7 nucleotides line up with TRBD1. V lost 7 bases, J lost 6 bases, and 9 bases stayed unmatched. The CDR3 sequence is 13 residues long. Per germline, CDR1 SGHDT and CDR2 YYEEEE. The chain's CDR3 is CASHLQGPNGYTF. The CDR3 DNA is TGTGCCAGCCACTTACAGGGGCCGAATGGCTACACCTTC.

Only a few counts were recorded for this clonotype. V usage is TRBV4-1 and J usage is TRBJ2-7, with 10 bases matching TRBD2. The CDR3 loop spans 15 amino acids. Germline V lookup: CDR1 MGHRA, CDR2 YSYEKL. V dropped 1 base and J dropped 9; count of bases not matched to a gene: 9. This chain's CDR3 is CASSQASGSVYGQYF. CDR3 bases: TGCGCCAGCAGCCAAGCTAGCGGGAGTGTGTATGGGCAGTACTTC.

This sequence joins TRBV4-2 and TRBJ1-1; 7 nucleotides agree with TRBD1. Germline V gene sequence: CDR1 LGHNA, CDR2 YNFKEQ. The V and J ends lost 4 bases and 1 base, in that order; junction bases with no gene match: 6. This CDR3 region has 15 residues. CDR3 nucleotide sequence: TGTGCCAGCAGCCGTACCGGGACAGAGAACACTGAAGCTTTCTTT. It is translated as CASSRTGTENTEAFF.

This clonotype has at least ten counts. The rearrangement uses TRBV4-1 and TRBJ2-7; a weak D match, TRBD2 (5 bases). Germline CDR1 MGHRA, CDR2 YSYEKL. This CDR3 is built from 13 residues. The V end lost 2 bases, the J end lost 3 bases, and 8 bases lay between the germline ends. Here the CDR3 reads CASSQWEYYEQYF. The CDR3 DNA sequence: TGCGCCAGCAGCCAATGGGAGTACTACGAGCAGTACTTC.

This clonotype was found many times. This rearrangement joins TRBV19 to TRBJ2-7; weak D call: TRBD2 (6 bases). Germline CDR1 reads LNHDA; CDR2 reads SQIVND (reference sequence). This CDR3 has 17 amino acids. V lost 4 bases to trimming and J lost 0 bases, with 19 bases between them. CDR3 coding DNA: TGTGCCAGTAGTAATATCTGGGGTAGCGGAAACTCCTACGAGCAGTACTTC. Translating it yields CASSNIWGSGNSYEQYF. The whole variable domain, remainder taken from reference TRBV19 and TRBJ2-7, is DGGITQSPKYLFRKEGQNVTLSCEQNLNHDAMYWYRQDPGQGLRLIYYSQIVNDFQKGDIAEGYSVSREKKESFPLTVTSAQKNPTAFYLCASSNIWGSGNSYEQYFGPGTRLTVT.

This clonotype has more than one count but fewer than ten. The rearrangement joins TRBV6-1 to TRBJ2-2, with TRBD1 matching over 7 bases. Germline values: CDR1 MNHNS, CDR2 SASEGT. V lost 5 bases and J lost 0; bases outside the gene matches: 0. The CDR3 has 14 residues. The CDR3 loop reads CASSQGANTGELFF. Here the CDR3 DNA reads TGTGCCAGCAGTCAGGGGGCGAACACCGGGGAGCTGTTTTTT.

In this sample, this clonotype turned up many times. This chain joins TRBV6-1 and TRBJ1-2; possible D gene TRBD1, 5 bases. Germline-derived CDR1 and CDR2 are MNHNS and SASEGT. The CDR3 contains 17 residues. V lost 6 bases to trimming and J lost 2 bases, with 22 bases between them. CDR3 loop: CASSRLVFTRDNYGYTF. In DNA form, the CDR3 reads TGTGCCAGCAGCCGGCTAGTATTCACTCGGGACAACTATGGCTACACCTTC.

This clonotype has a count of ten or more. The chain uses TRBV3-1 and TRBJ1-2; D perhaps matches TRBD1 (6 bases). The V gene's germline CDR1 is LGHDT and CDR2 YNNKEL (reference sequence). This CDR3 has 15 residues. V dropped 0 bases and J dropped 5 bases, with 13 bases sitting between them. CDR3 in DNA: TGTGCCAGCAGCCAAGATCGGGCAGGGGTTTATGGCTACACCTTC. Protein: CASSQDRAGVYGYTF.

This clonotype was picked up one time. One end of the junction varies from germline; a read error may be responsible. The chain employs TRBV7-9 and TRBJ2-2, with 8 bases identical to TRBD2. The CDR3 has 16 residues. Germline V gene sequence: CDR1 SEHNR, CDR2 FQNEAQ (reference sequence). CDR3 sequence reads: CAGSSPAGGNTGELFF. The CDR3 nucleotides read TGTGCCGGCAGCTCGCCCGCGGGAGGGAACACCGGGGAGCTGTTTTTT.

The chain employs TRBV2 and TRBJ1-6, with TRBD1 matching over 8 bases. The CDR3 covers 16 residues. Germline V gene sequence: CDR1 SNHLY, CDR2 FYNNEI. Unmatched junction bases numbered 9, after V lost 4 bases and J lost 7 bases. CDR3 region: CASSASDRGFNSPLHF. CDR3 coding DNA: TGTGCCAGCAGTGCCAGTGACAGGGGTTTCAATTCACCCCTCCACTTT.

This clonotype has just a few counts. This sequence joins TRBV7-8 and TRBJ2-7; maybe TRBD1 (6 bases). With 7 bases removed from V and 2 bases from J, the gap between germline ends came to 12 bases. CDR1 and CDR2 (germline): SGHVS, FQNEAQ. The CDR3 is made up of 13 amino acids. CDR3 DNA sequence: TGTGCCAGCACCAGACAGGCAACCTACGAGCAGTACTTC. Protein product: CASTRQATYEQYF.